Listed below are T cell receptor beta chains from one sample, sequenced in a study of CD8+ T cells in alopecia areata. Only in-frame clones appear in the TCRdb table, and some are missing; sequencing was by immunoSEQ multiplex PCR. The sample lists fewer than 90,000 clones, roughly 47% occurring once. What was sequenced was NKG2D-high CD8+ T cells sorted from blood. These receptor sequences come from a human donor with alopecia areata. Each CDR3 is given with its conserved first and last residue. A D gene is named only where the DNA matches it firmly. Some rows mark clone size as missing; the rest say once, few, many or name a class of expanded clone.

cdr3_aa: CASTDGTRTEAFF
cdr3_nt: TGTGCCAGCACCGACGGGACACGAACTGAAGCTTTCTTT
j_call: TRBJ1-1
clone_size: .
v_call: TRBV6-1
d_call: .

cdr3_aa: CASRAGEATYEQYF
cdr3_nt: TGTGCCAGCAGGGCGGGAGAAGCAACGTACGAGCAGTACTTC
j_call: TRBJ2-7
clone_size: .
v_call: TRBV5-6
d_call: TRBD2

cdr3_aa: CASSSGPPSAYEQYF
cdr3_nt: TGTGCCAGTAGCTCGGGACCACCCTCCGCCTACGAGCAGTACTTC
j_call: TRBJ2-7
clone_size: few
v_call: TRBV19
d_call: .

cdr3_aa: CASTPTGSNYGYTF
cdr3_nt: TGTGCCAGCACCCCCACGGGAAGCAACTATGGCTACACCTTC
j_call: TRBJ1-2
clone_size: .
v_call: TRBV7-9
d_call: .

cdr3_aa: CASSLASGSHEQYF
cdr3_nt: TGTGCCAGCAGCTTAGCTAGCGGGAGCCACGAGCAGTACTTC
j_call: TRBJ2-7
clone_size: .
v_call: TRBV7-2
d_call: TRBD2

cdr3_aa: CASSWDATNTDTQYF
cdr3_nt: TGCGCCAGCAGCTGGGACGCCACAAACACAGATACGCAGTATTTT
j_call: TRBJ2-3
clone_size: .
v_call: TRBV5-1
d_call: .

cdr3_aa: CSVEVPGQVLLGVAFF
cdr3_nt: TGCAGCGTTGAAGTTCCGGGACAGGTCCTCCTAGGGGTGGCTTTCTTT
j_call: TRBJ1-1
clone_size: few
v_call: TRBV29-1
d_call: TRBD1

cdr3_aa: CASSLSGSEAFF
cdr3_nt: TGTGCCAGCAGTTTATCGGGCAGTGAAGCTTTCTTT
j_call: TRBJ1-1
clone_size: .
v_call: TRBV27
d_call: .

cdr3_aa: CASGRSYNEQFF
cdr3_nt: TGTGCCAGCGGGAGGTCCTACAATGAGCAGTTCTTC
j_call: TRBJ2-1
clone_size: .
v_call: TRBV7-9
d_call: .

cdr3_aa: CASRESVSYEQYF
cdr3_nt: TGTGCCAGCAGGGAATCTGTCTCCTACGAGCAGTACTTC
j_call: TRBJ2-7
clone_size: .
v_call: TRBV7-8
d_call: .

cdr3_aa: CSIHRAGVDDTQYF
cdr3_nt: TGCAGCATCCACCGCGCAGGGGTAGACGATACGCAGTATTTT
j_call: TRBJ2-3
clone_size: .
v_call: TRBV29-1
d_call: .

cdr3_aa: CASSSWTEETQYF
cdr3_nt: TGTGCCAGCAGCTCATGGACTGAAGAGACCCAGTACTTC
j_call: TRBJ2-5
clone_size: .
v_call: TRBV7-9
d_call: .

cdr3_aa: CASRGDTQYF
cdr3_nt: TGTGCCAGCAGGGGAGATACGCAGTATTTT
j_call: TRBJ2-3
clone_size: .
v_call: TRBV27
d_call: .

cdr3_aa: CATRTGGTYEQYF
cdr3_nt: TGTGCCACACGGACAGGGGGGACCTACGAGCAGTACTTC
j_call: TRBJ2-7
clone_size: .
v_call: TRBV7-9
d_call: TRBD1

cdr3_aa: CAWEGRRSYEQYF
cdr3_nt: TGTGCCTGGGAGGGCAGAAGGTCATACGAGCAGTACTTC
j_call: TRBJ2-7
clone_size: .
v_call: TRBV30
d_call: .

cdr3_aa: CASSTGTSGNNEQFF
cdr3_nt: TGTGCCAGCAGTACCGGGACTAGCGGAAACAATGAGCAGTTCTTC
j_call: TRBJ2-1
clone_size: .
v_call: TRBV5-4
d_call: TRBD2

cdr3_aa: CSGRDRDGGELFF
cdr3_nt: TGCAGCGGCCGGGACAGGGATGGCGGGGAGCTGTTTTTT
j_call: TRBJ2-2
clone_size: few
v_call: TRBV29-1
d_call: TRBD1

cdr3_aa: CASLGPIYDTQYF
cdr3_nt: TGTGCCAGCCTGGGGCCCATTTATGATACGCAGTATTTT
j_call: TRBJ2-3
clone_size: .
v_call: TRBV2
d_call: .

cdr3_aa: CASSPGQGLHNEQFF
cdr3_nt: TGCGCCAGCAGTCCGGGACAGGGGCTTCACAATGAGCAGTTCTTC
j_call: TRBJ2-1
clone_size: few
v_call: TRBV23-1
d_call: TRBD1

cdr3_aa: CASSFGLGREEQYF
cdr3_nt: TGTGCCAGCAGTTTCGGACTAGGGCGAGAGGAGCAGTACTTC
j_call: TRBJ2-7
clone_size: few
v_call: TRBV28
d_call: TRBD2

cdr3_aa: CASSAGLAGSDTQYF
cdr3_nt: TGTGCCAGCAGTGCGGGACTAGCGGGATCAGATACGCAGTATTTT
j_call: TRBJ2-3
clone_size: .
v_call: TRBV2
d_call: TRBD2

cdr3_aa: CASSSGGLLNEQFF
cdr3_nt: TGTGCCAGCAGCTCAGGGGGCCTCCTCAATGAGCAGTTCTTC
j_call: TRBJ2-1
clone_size: .
v_call: TRBV5-6
d_call: TRBD1

cdr3_aa: CASSQGRAGYEQYF
cdr3_nt: TGCGCCAGCAGCCAAGGCAGGGCAGGTTACGAGCAGTACTTC
j_call: TRBJ2-7
clone_size: .
v_call: TRBV4-1
d_call: .

cdr3_aa: CSANTPSSYEQYF
cdr3_nt: TGCAGCGCTAACACCCCCTCCTCCTACGAGCAGTACTTC
j_call: TRBJ2-7
clone_size: .
v_call: TRBV29-1
d_call: .

cdr3_aa: CASSPVLSKGYNEQFF
cdr3_nt: TGTGCCAGCAGTCCAGTCCTCTCCAAGGGGTACAATGAGCAGTTCTTC
j_call: TRBJ2-1
clone_size: .
v_call: TRBV27
d_call: .

cdr3_aa: CASSPGGDYEQYF
cdr3_nt: TGTGCCAGCAGCCCAGGGGGGGACTACGAGCAGTACTTC
j_call: TRBJ2-7
clone_size: .
v_call: TRBV5-4
d_call: .

cdr3_aa: CSARQGGEQYF
cdr3_nt: TGCAGTGCAAGACAGGGGGGCGAGCAGTACTTC
j_call: TRBJ2-7
clone_size: .
v_call: TRBV20-1
d_call: TRBD1

cdr3_aa: CASSFRGRGTEAFF
cdr3_nt: TGTGCCAGCAGTTTCAGGGGGCGAGGGACTGAAGCTTTCTTT
j_call: TRBJ1-1
clone_size: .
v_call: TRBV6-5
d_call: TRBD1

cdr3_aa: CASSLGGAGELFF
cdr3_nt: TGTGCCAGCAGCTTAGGCGGAGCCGGGGAGCTGTTTTTT
j_call: TRBJ2-2
clone_size: few
v_call: TRBV7-8
d_call: .

cdr3_aa: CASSWGYEQFF
cdr3_nt: TGTGCCAGCAGTTGGGGCTATGAGCAGTTCTTC
j_call: TRBJ2-1
clone_size: .
v_call: TRBV27
d_call: .

cdr3_aa: CASSHDLNTEAFF
cdr3_nt: TGTGCCAGCAGCCATGACCTGAACACTGAAGCTTTCTTT
j_call: TRBJ1-1
clone_size: few
v_call: TRBV7-9
d_call: .

cdr3_aa: CASSPGTANTEAFF
cdr3_nt: TGTGCCAGCAGCCCCGGGACGGCGAACACTGAAGCTTTCTTT
j_call: TRBJ1-1
clone_size: few
v_call: TRBV27
d_call: .

cdr3_aa: CASSSGTGYEQYF
cdr3_nt: TGCGCCAGCAGCTCAGGGACAGGCTACGAGCAGTACTTC
j_call: TRBJ2-7
clone_size: few
v_call: TRBV5-1
d_call: TRBD1